The source of this T cell receptor beta chain is a study of circulating and synovial CD4+ cells in juvenile arthritis. The study, taken as a whole, reports: These blood cells shared more CDR3 sequences with synovium than bulk blood. Some such blood samples were as oligoclonal as synovium.

TCRdb's table, derived via immunoSEQ multiplex PCR, lists solely in-frame clones and lacks some. The data contain over 30,000 clones, about 95% of them singletons. This clone was found once. Antigen specificity is unknown. V shed 4 bases and J shed 0 bases, with 12 bases lying between them. CDR3 length: 15 amino acids. In germline, CDR1 is SNHLY, CDR2 FYNNEI. The J gene is TRBJ1-2, the V gene TRBV2, with D maybe TRBD1 (5 bases). The TCR sequence derives from a human donor with juvenile idiopathic arthritis. Sequencing used CD4+ T cells from blood. The CDR3, as DNA: TGTGCCAGCAGTGGGACGGCGGGACCTAACTATGGCTACACCTTC. Amino acid sequence: CASSGTAGPNYGYTF. The full variable domain, completed using reference TRBV2 and TRBJ1-2, is EPEVTQTPSHQVTQMGQEVILRCVPISNHLYFYWYRQILGQKVEFLVSFYNNEISEKSEIFDDQFSVERPDGSNFTLKIRSTKLEDSAMYFCASSGTAGPNYGYTFGSGTRLTVV.